This entry describes one T cell receptor (beta chain). Antigen unknown. Losses at the gene ends were 6 bases for V and 6 bases for J; bases not matched to a gene: 3. CDR1 and CDR2 from the germline V gene are LNHDA and SQIVND (reference sequence). This CDR3 region has 14 residues. Of the isolated RNA, all was reverse transcribed, and so the sequenced material was expressed TCRB transcripts. Produced via immunoSEQ multiplex PCR; TCRdb's table is partial and in-frame only. The data hold about 160,000 clones, with around 9% observed a single time. The entry originates in a study of beta chain features in type 1 diabetes. Study results and limitations: Insertions at VDJ junctions were less frequent in type 1 diabetes patients. These patients also deleted more nucleotides at the same junctions. In all four CD4+ subsets, TCRB CDR3 length was significantly, moderately reduced in type 1 diabetes.

This rearrangement joins TRBV19 to TRBJ2-2; 11 bases line up with TRBD2. The sample was central memory CD4+ T cells from blood. The TCR originated in a woman aged 30 to 39 with type 1 diabetes. The CDR3 region is CASRSSGRAGELFF. As DNA, the CDR3 is TGTGCCAGTAGGAGTAGCGGGAGGGCCGGGGAGCTGTTTTTT.